These 8 T cell receptor beta chains were all obtained from the same sample, sequenced in a study of blood T cells in healthy people across ages. Primers used in a second PCR of about 7 to 11 cycles were a sample-barcoded 5' primer and a J-beta primer mix. TCRdb ran MiXCR on the 5' RACE reads and lists one entry per CDR3 protein. The sample has some 860,000 distinct CDR3 sequences, approximately 60% seen once. The sequenced material came from blood. The source of these receptors is a man between 40 and 49 years old in good health.

This clonotype was detected only a few times. The chain joins TRBV6-2 or TRBV6-3 to TRBJ2-3; D is possibly TRBD1 (5 bases). Trimming took 10 bases from V and 0 from J, leaving 23 bases between them. Looked up from germline, CDR1 is MNHEY and CDR2 is SVGEGT. The CDR3 is made up of 17 amino acids. The CDR3 DNA sequence: TGTGCCACCATGGATGACAACAGGCACTCTAGCACAGATACGCAGTATTTT. It is translated as CATMDDNRHSSTDTQYF.

This chain joins TRBV28 and TRBJ1-6; D possibly corresponds to TRBD1 (6 bases). In germline, CDR1 is MDHEN, CDR2 SYDVKM. The V end lost 5 bases, the J end lost 0 bases, and 11 bases lay between the germline ends. This CDR3 has 16 residues. The CDR3 region has the DNA TGTGCCAGCAGTCTATTGACAGGCTCCTATAATTCACCCCTCCACTTT. This translates into CASSLLTGSYNSPLHF.

V is TRBV6-6 and J is TRBJ2-1; D ambiguous. Germline assignment: CDR1 MNHNY and CDR2 SVGAGI (reference sequence). The CDR3 runs 11 residues. Trimming took 4 bases from V and 11 from J, leaving 9 bases between them. DNA for the CDR3: TGTGCCAGCAGTTCCCGAGCTCAGCAGTTCTTC. This translates into CASSSRAQQFF.

This clonotype has just one count. This chain joins TRBV29-1 and TRBJ2-3, with 8 bases aligning to TRBD2. In germline, CDR1 is SQVTM, CDR2 ANQGSEA. The V segment lost 5 bases and the J segment 0 bases; nucleotides outside the gene matches: 7. There are 15 residues in the CDR3. The CDR3 sequence is CSVSGLAVSTDTQYF. CDR3 DNA: TGCAGCGTTTCTGGACTAGCTGTTAGCACAGATACGCAGTATTTT.

Only a few counts were recorded for this clonotype. V and J are TRBV7-8 and TRBJ1-2; no clear D. V dropped 1 base and J dropped 8 bases, with 17 bases sitting between them. Germline loops: CDR1 SGHVS, CDR2 FQNEAQ. This CDR3 comprises 15 residues. DNA of the CDR3: TGTGCCAGCAGCTTAGGTCTGAGGGAAATCAGGGGCTACACCTTC. It specifies CASSLGLREIRGYTF.

In this sample, this clonotype turned up once. The chain has TRBV14 and TRBJ2-3, with TRBD2 as a possible D gene (5 bases). This CDR3 spans 16 amino acids. The V gene's germline CDR1 is SGHDN and CDR2 FVKESK. V was cut by 4 bases and J by 0 bases, with 14 bases left in between. The CDR3 sequence: CASSRRSSASTDTQYF. The CDR3 DNA reads TGTGCCAGCAGCCGCCGGAGTAGCGCTAGCACAGATACGCAGTATTTT.

The rearrangement links TRBV15 to TRBJ2-1; TRBD1 matches 8 bases. V lost 6 bases to trimming and J lost 4 bases; unmatched junction nucleotides: 8. Germline CDR1 is LNHNV and CDR2 is YYDKDF (reference sequence). This CDR3 region has 15 residues. The CDR3 spells CATRTGDREYNEQFF. The CDR3 DNA reads as TGTGCCACCAGGACAGGGGACCGGGAATACAATGAGCAGTTCTTC.

Comment on this clonotype: A junction end diverges from the germline sequence, so it may reflect a read error. J is TRBJ2-2 and V is TRBV6-2 or TRBV6-3; D is tentatively TRBD1 or TRBD2 (5 bases each). In germline, CDR1 is MNHEY, CDR2 SVGEGT. The CDR3 is 16 residues long. The CDR3 loop is CASSYPNGAKTGELFF. As DNA, the CDR3 is TGTGCCAGCAGTTACCCCAACGGGGCGAAGACCGGGGAGCTGTTTTTT.